This is a list of T cell receptor beta chains from one sample in a study of cytomegalovirus exposure and HLA in healthy donors. Sequencing was performed with immunoSEQ multiplex PCR; in TCRdb, only in-frame clones are kept and a portion is missing. Of roughly 110,000 clones listed, 73% are singletons. Specimen: PBMCs. Every receptor here comes from a man younger than 40 in good health and CMV-seronegative. Each CDR3 is given with its conserved first and last residue. Fields, in order: J gene, clone size, D gene, V gene, CDR3 protein, CDR3 DNA. A D gene is named only where the DNA matches it firmly. For some rows the clone size is stated as once, few or many, or as a class when expanded; others skip it.

j_call: TRBJ2-1; clone_size: .; d_call: TRBD2; v_call: TRBV5-4; cdr3_aa: CASRRTSGSSNEQFF; cdr3_nt: TGTGCCAGCAGGAGAACTAGCGGGAGTAGCAATGAGCAGTTCTTC
j_call: TRBJ1-2; clone_size: .; d_call: .; v_call: TRBV7-9; cdr3_aa: CSSSLVLELYGYTF; cdr3_nt: TGTTCCAGCAGCTTAGTTCTAGAACTCTATGGCTACACCTTC
j_call: TRBJ2-5; clone_size: .; d_call: .; v_call: TRBV11-1; cdr3_aa: CASSLSWALPGETQYF; cdr3_nt: TGTGCCAGCAGCTTATCGTGGGCTCTTCCTGGGGAGACCCAGTACTTC
j_call: TRBJ1-1; clone_size: .; d_call: .; v_call: TRBV5-1; cdr3_aa: CASSAWVILTPEAFF; cdr3_nt: TGCGCCAGCAGCGCTTGGGTTATACTAACCCCTGAAGCTTTCTTT
j_call: TRBJ2-2; clone_size: .; d_call: TRBD2; v_call: TRBV10-2; cdr3_aa: CASTPGLAGTGELFF; cdr3_nt: TGCGCCAGCACCCCGGGACTAGCGGGCACCGGGGAGCTGTTTTTT
j_call: TRBJ2-5; clone_size: few; d_call: .; v_call: TRBV7-8; cdr3_aa: CASSLGTSGETQYF; cdr3_nt: TGTGCCAGCAGCTTAGGGACTTCGGGAGAGACCCAGTACTTC
j_call: TRBJ2-7; clone_size: .; d_call: .; v_call: TRBV6-5; cdr3_aa: CASRETASYEQYF; cdr3_nt: TGTGCCAGCAGAGAGACAGCCAGCTACGAGCAGTACTTC
j_call: TRBJ1-1; clone_size: .; d_call: .; v_call: TRBV30; cdr3_aa: CGVGAEAFF; cdr3_nt: TGTGGGGTGGGCGCTGAAGCTTTCTTT
j_call: TRBJ1-2; clone_size: .; d_call: .; v_call: TRBV28; cdr3_aa: CASSRTMSDRRGYTF; cdr3_nt: TGTGCCAGCAGCAGGACCATGAGTGATAGGAGGGGCTACACCTTC
j_call: TRBJ2-2; clone_size: .; d_call: .; v_call: TRBV5-1; cdr3_aa: CASSLGQFTGELFF; cdr3_nt: TGCGCCAGCAGCTTGGGACAGTTCACCGGGGAGCTGTTTTTT
j_call: TRBJ2-1; clone_size: .; d_call: TRBD2; v_call: TRBV2; cdr3_aa: CASSTGTSGAINEQFF; cdr3_nt: TGTGCCAGCAGTACCGGGACTAGCGGGGCCATCAATGAGCAGTTCTTC
j_call: TRBJ1-2; clone_size: .; d_call: TRBD1; v_call: TRBV6-5; cdr3_aa: CASTRDRTNYGYTF; cdr3_nt: TGTGCCAGCACCCGGGACAGGACTAACTATGGCTACACCTTC
j_call: TRBJ2-1; clone_size: .; d_call: TRBD2; v_call: TRBV4-1; cdr3_aa: CASSQGRLAGGTLDEQFF; cdr3_nt: TGCGCCAGCAGCCAAGGGCGACTAGCGGGAGGCACTTTAGATGAGCAGTTCTTC
j_call: TRBJ1-6; clone_size: .; d_call: .; v_call: TRBV27; cdr3_aa: CASRGGRGSSYNSPLHF; cdr3_nt: TGTGCCAGCAGGGGAGGACGGGGGAGCTCCTATAATTCACCCCTCCACTTT
j_call: TRBJ1-4; clone_size: .; d_call: .; v_call: TRBV11-2; cdr3_aa: CVSSSGQGRAKLFF; cdr3_nt: TGTGTCAGCAGCTCGGGACAAGGGCGGGCAAAACTGTTTTTT
j_call: TRBJ1-1; clone_size: .; d_call: .; v_call: TRBV19; cdr3_aa: CASAHMALNTEAFF; cdr3_nt: TGTGCCAGTGCCCACATGGCCTTGAACACTGAAGCTTTCTTT
j_call: TRBJ1-4; clone_size: once; d_call: .; v_call: TRBV4-2; cdr3_aa: CASSPYLGVNEKLFF; cdr3_nt: TGTGCCAGCAGCCCGTATTTGGGAGTTAATGAAAAACTGTTTTTT
j_call: TRBJ2-7; clone_size: .; d_call: .; v_call: TRBV15; cdr3_aa: CATSRDQGWDSYEQYF; cdr3_nt: TGTGCCACCAGCAGAGACCAGGGTTGGGATTCCTACGAGCAGTACTTC
j_call: TRBJ1-6; clone_size: .; d_call: .; v_call: TRBV27; cdr3_aa: CASSFRGTNSPLHF; cdr3_nt: TGTGCCAGCAGCTTCCGGGGAACTAATTCACCCCTCCACTTT
j_call: TRBJ2-3; clone_size: .; d_call: .; v_call: TRBV11-2; cdr3_aa: CASSLVAVRGDTQYF; cdr3_nt: TGTGCCAGCAGCTTAGTCGCAGTCCGGGGAGATACGCAGTATTTT
j_call: TRBJ1-5; clone_size: .; d_call: TRBD1; v_call: TRBV28; cdr3_aa: CASSLSGGGNQPQHF; cdr3_nt: TGTGCCAGCAGTTTATCAGGGGGCGGCAATCAGCCCCAGCATTTT
j_call: TRBJ2-1; clone_size: few; d_call: .; v_call: TRBV6-6; cdr3_aa: CASSYLGGAYNEQFF; cdr3_nt: TGTGCCAGCAGTTACCTTGGGGGCGCCTACAATGAGCAGTTCTTC
j_call: TRBJ2-1; clone_size: .; d_call: TRBD1; v_call: TRBV30; cdr3_aa: CAWNRPGGEQFF; cdr3_nt: TGTGCCTGGAACCGACCAGGGGGCGAGCAGTTCTTC
j_call: TRBJ1-1; clone_size: .; d_call: .; v_call: TRBV19; cdr3_aa: CASREQDINTEAFF; cdr3_nt: TGTGCCAGTAGGGAACAGGATATAAACACTGAAGCTTTCTTT
j_call: TRBJ2-7; clone_size: .; d_call: TRBD1; v_call: TRBV10-1; cdr3_aa: CASSEGQGISYEQYF; cdr3_nt: TGCGCCAGCAGTGAGGGACAGGGAATCTCCTACGAGCAGTACTTC
j_call: TRBJ1-5; clone_size: .; d_call: .; v_call: TRBV5-1; cdr3_aa: CASSLDGDSNQPQHF; cdr3_nt: TGCGCCAGCAGCTTGGACGGGGATAGCAATCAGCCCCAGCATTTT
j_call: TRBJ2-7; clone_size: .; d_call: .; v_call: TRBV27; cdr3_aa: CASSLPTSRHEQYF; cdr3_nt: TGTGCCAGCAGTCTTCCGACTAGTCGCCACGAGCAGTACTTC
j_call: TRBJ1-1; clone_size: .; d_call: .; v_call: TRBV28; cdr3_aa: CASSLTGTEAFF; cdr3_nt: TGTGCCAGCAGTCTGACAGGAACTGAAGCTTTCTTT
j_call: TRBJ1-1; clone_size: .; d_call: TRBD1; v_call: TRBV19; cdr3_aa: CASSVTGGKTEAFF; cdr3_nt: TGTGCCAGTAGTGTCACAGGGGGGAAAACTGAAGCTTTCTTT
j_call: TRBJ2-7; clone_size: .; d_call: TRBD2; v_call: TRBV29-1; cdr3_aa: CSVVGTEGLAGFYEQYF; cdr3_nt: TGCAGCGTTGTCGGGACAGAAGGACTAGCGGGATTCTACGAGCAGTACTTC
j_call: TRBJ1-3; clone_size: .; d_call: .; v_call: TRBV19; cdr3_aa: CASSRDVSSGNTIYF; cdr3_nt: TGTGCCAGTAGTAGAGATGTTAGCTCTGGAAACACCATATATTTT
j_call: TRBJ1-2; clone_size: .; d_call: TRBD1; v_call: TRBV28; cdr3_aa: CASSLYRGNGYTF; cdr3_nt: TGTGCCAGCAGTTTATACAGGGGGAACGGCTACACCTTC
j_call: TRBJ1-1; clone_size: .; d_call: .; v_call: TRBV30; cdr3_aa: CAWTGENTEVFF; cdr3_nt: TGTGCCTGGACAGGGGAGAACACTGAAGTTTTCTTT
j_call: TRBJ1-6; clone_size: .; d_call: TRBD1; v_call: TRBV6-5; cdr3_aa: CASRYTGTDYNSPLHF; cdr3_nt: TGTGCCAGCAGATACACCGGGACAGACTATAATTCACCCCTCCACTTT
j_call: TRBJ2-3; clone_size: .; d_call: .; v_call: TRBV4-2; cdr3_aa: CASSQVGGGITDTQYF; cdr3_nt: TGTGCCAGCAGCCAAGTCGGTGGGGGGATCACAGATACGCAGTATTTT
j_call: TRBJ2-7; clone_size: .; d_call: TRBD1; v_call: TRBV27; cdr3_aa: CASSWSGQPSSYEQYF; cdr3_nt: TGTGCCAGCAGTTGGTCGGGACAGCCGAGCTCCTACGAGCAGTACTTC
j_call: TRBJ2-7; clone_size: .; d_call: TRBD1; v_call: TRBV5-1; cdr3_aa: CASSMGQGSNEQYF; cdr3_nt: TGCGCCAGCAGCATGGGACAGGGGTCGAACGAGCAGTACTTC
j_call: TRBJ2-5; clone_size: .; d_call: TRBD1; v_call: TRBV5-5; cdr3_aa: CASSPLDRGAPQETQYF; cdr3_nt: TGTGCCAGCAGCCCATTGGACAGGGGGGCGCCCCAAGAGACCCAGTACTTC
j_call: TRBJ2-5; clone_size: .; d_call: TRBD2; v_call: TRBV30; cdr3_aa: CAWSQFGGRAGETQYF; cdr3_nt: TGTGCCTGGAGCCAATTCGGCGGGAGGGCCGGGGAGACCCAGTACTTC
j_call: TRBJ1-1; clone_size: medium-sized; d_call: .; v_call: TRBV28; cdr3_aa: CASRPLLGSGTEAFF; cdr3_nt: TGTGCCAGCCGACCGCTACTGGGGAGCGGCACTGAAGCTTTCTTT
j_call: TRBJ1-1; clone_size: .; d_call: .; v_call: TRBV10-3; cdr3_aa: CAISDKREGTEAFF; cdr3_nt: TGTGCCATCAGTGACAAGAGAGAGGGCACTGAAGCTTTCTTT
j_call: TRBJ1-2; clone_size: .; d_call: .; v_call: TRBV28; cdr3_aa: CASSDSYGYTF; cdr3_nt: TGTGCCAGCAGTGACAGCTATGGCTACACCTTC
j_call: TRBJ2-1; clone_size: .; d_call: .; v_call: TRBV6-6; cdr3_aa: CASSYSAGLYNEQFF; cdr3_nt: TGTGCCAGCAGTTACTCGGCGGGGCTCTACAATGAGCAGTTCTTC
j_call: TRBJ2-1; clone_size: .; d_call: TRBD2; v_call: TRBV7-8; cdr3_aa: CASSSSGVARNEQFF; cdr3_nt: TGTGCCAGCAGCTCCAGCGGGGTTGCTAGGAATGAGCAGTTCTTC
j_call: TRBJ1-2; clone_size: few; d_call: .; v_call: TRBV7-9; cdr3_aa: CASSRPGGGGYTF; cdr3_nt: TGTGCCAGCAGCCGACCCGGGGGTGGCGGCTACACCTTC
j_call: TRBJ2-2; clone_size: .; d_call: .; v_call: TRBV5-1; cdr3_aa: CASSPRPGDTGELFF; cdr3_nt: TGCGCCAGCAGCCCACGGCCAGGGGACACCGGGGAGCTGTTTTTT
j_call: TRBJ1-2; clone_size: few; d_call: .; v_call: TRBV6-1; cdr3_aa: CASSERGRQLIYGYTF; cdr3_nt: TGTGCCAGCAGTGAAAGGGGAAGACAGCTAATCTATGGCTACACCTTC
j_call: TRBJ2-5; clone_size: few; d_call: .; v_call: TRBV7-3; cdr3_aa: CASSLELGAMTQYF; cdr3_nt: TGTGCCAGCAGCTTAGAATTGGGGGCTATGACCCAGTACTTC
j_call: TRBJ2-3; clone_size: .; d_call: TRBD2; v_call: TRBV5-6; cdr3_aa: CASSLGTSGGTDTQYF; cdr3_nt: TGTGCCAGCAGCCTCGGGACTAGCGGGGGCACAGATACGCAGTATTTT
j_call: TRBJ2-1; clone_size: once; d_call: TRBD2; v_call: TRBV7-9; cdr3_aa: CASSLFVPAGAREQFF; cdr3_nt: TGTGCCAGCAGCCTGTTCGTCCCGGCGGGAGCAAGGGAGCAGTTCTTC